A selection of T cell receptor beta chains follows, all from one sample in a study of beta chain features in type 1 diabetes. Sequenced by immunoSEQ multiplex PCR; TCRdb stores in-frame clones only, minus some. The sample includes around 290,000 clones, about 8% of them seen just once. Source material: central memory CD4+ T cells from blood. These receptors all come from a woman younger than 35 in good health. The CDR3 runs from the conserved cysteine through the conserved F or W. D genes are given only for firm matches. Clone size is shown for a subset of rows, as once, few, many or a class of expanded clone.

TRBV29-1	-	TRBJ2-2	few	CSGGDFNTGELFF	TGCAGCGGCGGGGATTTTAACACCGGGGAGCTGTTTTTT
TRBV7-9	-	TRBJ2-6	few	CASSFYLGGSGANVLTF	TGTGCCAGCAGCTTTTATCTTGGAGGCTCTGGGGCCAACGTCCTGACTTTC
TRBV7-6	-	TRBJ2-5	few	CASSPRSLETQYF	TGTGCCAGCAGCCCCCGGTCCCTGGAGACCCAGTACTTC
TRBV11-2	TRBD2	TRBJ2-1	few	CASSSESGRVYNEQFF	TGTGCCAGCAGCTCCGAAAGCGGGAGGGTCTACAATGAGCAGTTCTTC
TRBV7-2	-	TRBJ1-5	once	CASSSLGRGNQPQHF	TGTGCCAGCAGCTCACTGGGGAGGGGCAATCAGCCCCAGCATTTT
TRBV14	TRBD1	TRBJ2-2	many	CASSPRRTGLNTGELFF	TGTGCCAGCAGCCCCCGAAGGACAGGGCTTAACACCGGGGAGCTGTTTTTT
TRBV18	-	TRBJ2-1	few	CASSRPGGTHNEQFF	TGTGCCAGCTCACGACCGGGGGGCACACACAATGAGCAGTTCTTC
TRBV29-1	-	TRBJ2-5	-	CSVGARAAVETQYF	TGCAGCGTTGGGGCCAGGGCGGCGGTGGAGACCCAGTACTTC
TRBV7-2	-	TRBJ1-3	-	CASSPLIAGNTIYF	TGTGCCAGCAGCCCCTTAATTGCTGGAAACACCATATATTTT
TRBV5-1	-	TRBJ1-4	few	CASSSSGMRGEKLFF	TGCGCCAGCAGCTCATCCGGGATGCGGGGTGAAAAACTGTTTTTT
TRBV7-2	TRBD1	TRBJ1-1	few	CASPAAGGNEAFF	TGTGCCAGCCCGGCGGCAGGGGGGAATGAAGCTTTCTTT
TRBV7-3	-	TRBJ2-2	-	CASSPKGPASVGLFF	TGTGCCAGCAGCCCCAAAGGGCCGGCTAGCGTTGGGCTGTTTTTT
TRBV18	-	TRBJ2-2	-	CASSPPGRVDTGELFF	TGTGCCAGCTCACCACCGGGCCGGGTGGACACCGGGGAGCTGTTTTTT
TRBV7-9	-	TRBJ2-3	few	CASSLGLGTDTQYF	TGTGCCAGCAGCTTAGGTCTCGGCACAGATACGCAGTATTTT
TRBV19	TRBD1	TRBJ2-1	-	CASSERTGWDNEQFF	TGTGCCAGTAGCGAGAGGACAGGGTGGGACAATGAGCAGTTCTTC
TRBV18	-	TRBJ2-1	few	CASSLRGGSSYNEQFF	TGTGCCAGCTCGCTGCGTGGCGGTAGCTCCTACAATGAGCAGTTCTTC
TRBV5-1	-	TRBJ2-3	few	CASSLDGGYTDTQYF	TGCGCCAGCAGCTTGGATGGGGGGTATACAGATACGCAGTATTTT
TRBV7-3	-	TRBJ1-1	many	CASSLQSNTEAFF	TGTGCCAGCAGCTTACAGTCGAACACTGAAGCTTTCTTT
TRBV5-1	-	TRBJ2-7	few	CASSGRLGSYEQYF	TGCGCCAGCAGCGGACGACTGGGCTCCTACGAGCAGTACTTC
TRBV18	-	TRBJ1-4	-	CASSPMGMGNEKLFF	TGTGCCAGCTCACCAATGGGAATGGGGAATGAAAAACTGTTTTTT
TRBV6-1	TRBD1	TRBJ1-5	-	CASRDRVNNQPQHF	TGTGCCAGCAGGGACAGGGTGAACAATCAGCCCCAGCATTTT
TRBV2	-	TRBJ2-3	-	CASSVARTDTQYF	TGTGCCAGCAGTGTGGCCCGCACAGATACGCAGTATTTT
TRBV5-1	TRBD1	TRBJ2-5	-	CASSFQQGQETQYF	TGCGCCAGCAGCTTTCAACAGGGGCAAGAGACCCAGTACTTC
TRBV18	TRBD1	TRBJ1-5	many	CASSPSGGDSFNQPQHF	TGTGCCAGCTCACCGTCAGGGGGAGATTCCTTTAATCAGCCCCAGCATTTT
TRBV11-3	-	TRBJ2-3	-	CASSLDVDLTDTQYF	TGTGCCAGCAGCTTAGATGTTGACCTCACAGATACGCAGTATTTT
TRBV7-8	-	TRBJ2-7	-	CASSLVAGAYEQYF	TGTGCCAGCAGCTTAGTCGCAGGGGCCTACGAGCAGTACTTC
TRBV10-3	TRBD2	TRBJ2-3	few	CAISGLAGAQDTQYF	TGTGCCATCAGTGGGCTAGCGGGGGCCCAAGATACGCAGTATTTT
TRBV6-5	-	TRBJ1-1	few	CASSMGRTEAFF	TGTGCCAGCAGCATGGGTCGTACTGAAGCTTTCTTT
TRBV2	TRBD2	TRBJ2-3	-	CASSEGLAGATDTQYF	TGTGCCAGCAGTGAAGGGCTAGCGGGGGCAACAGATACGCAGTATTTT
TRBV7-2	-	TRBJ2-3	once	CASSPYLDTQYF	TGTGCCAGCAGCCCGTACTTGGATACGCAGTATTTT
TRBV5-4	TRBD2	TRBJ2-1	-	CASSVLAGNNEQFF	TGTGCCAGCAGCGTCCTAGCGGGGAACAATGAGCAGTTCTTC
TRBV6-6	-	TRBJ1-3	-	CASSSSREGNTIYF	TGTGCCAGCAGTTCCTCCCGGGAGGGAAACACCATATATTTT
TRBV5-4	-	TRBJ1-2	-	CASSPGGFGYGYTF	TGTGCCAGCAGCCCTGGGGGGTTTGGCTATGGCTACACCTTC